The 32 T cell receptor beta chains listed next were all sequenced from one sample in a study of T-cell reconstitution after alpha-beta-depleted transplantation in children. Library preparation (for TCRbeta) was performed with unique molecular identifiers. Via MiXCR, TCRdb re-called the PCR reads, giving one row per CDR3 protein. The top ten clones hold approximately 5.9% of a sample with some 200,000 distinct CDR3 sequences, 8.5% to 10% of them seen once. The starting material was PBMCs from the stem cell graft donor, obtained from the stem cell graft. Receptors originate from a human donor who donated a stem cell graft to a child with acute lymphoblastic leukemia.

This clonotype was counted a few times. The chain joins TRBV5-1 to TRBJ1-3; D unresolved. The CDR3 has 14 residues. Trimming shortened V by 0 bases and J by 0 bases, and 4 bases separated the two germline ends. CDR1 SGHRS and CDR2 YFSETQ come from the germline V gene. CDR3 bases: TGCGCCAGCAGCTTGGAAAACTCTGGAAACACCATATATTTT. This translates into CASSLENSGNTIYF.

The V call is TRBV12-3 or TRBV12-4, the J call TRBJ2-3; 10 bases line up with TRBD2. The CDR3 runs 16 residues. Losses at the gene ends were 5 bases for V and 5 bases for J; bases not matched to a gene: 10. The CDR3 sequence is CASSPIGAGGQDTQYF. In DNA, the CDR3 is TGTGCCAGCAGTCCTATAGGAGCGGGGGGGCAAGATACGCAGTATTTT.

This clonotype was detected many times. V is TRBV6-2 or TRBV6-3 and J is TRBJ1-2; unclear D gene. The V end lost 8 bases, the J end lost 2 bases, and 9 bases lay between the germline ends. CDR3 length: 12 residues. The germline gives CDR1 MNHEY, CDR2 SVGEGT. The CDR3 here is CASLRGNYGYTF. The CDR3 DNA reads TGTGCCAGCCTACGCGGGAACTATGGCTACACCTTC.

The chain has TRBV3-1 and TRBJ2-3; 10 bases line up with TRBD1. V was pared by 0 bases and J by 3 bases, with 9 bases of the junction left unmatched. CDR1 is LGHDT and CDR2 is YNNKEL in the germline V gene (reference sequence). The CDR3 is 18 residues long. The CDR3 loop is CASSQDPGQGGWTDTQYF. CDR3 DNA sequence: TGTGCCAGCAGCCAAGATCCCGGACAGGGGGGATGGACAGATACGCAGTATTTT.

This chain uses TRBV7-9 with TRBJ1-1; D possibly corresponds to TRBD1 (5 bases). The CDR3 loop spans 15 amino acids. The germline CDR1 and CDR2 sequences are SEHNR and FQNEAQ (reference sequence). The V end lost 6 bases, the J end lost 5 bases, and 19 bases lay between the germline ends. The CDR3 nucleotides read TGTGCCAGCAGTACTGAGAAGACGGGACCTACTGAAGCTTTCTTT. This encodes CASSTEKTGPTEAFF.

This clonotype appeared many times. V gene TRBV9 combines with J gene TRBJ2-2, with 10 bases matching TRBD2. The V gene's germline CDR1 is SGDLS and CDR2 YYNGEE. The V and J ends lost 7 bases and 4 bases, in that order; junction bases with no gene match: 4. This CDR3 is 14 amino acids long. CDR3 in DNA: TGTGCCAGCGCCTGGACTAGCGGCACCGGGGAGCTGTTTTTT. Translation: CASAWTSGTGELFF.

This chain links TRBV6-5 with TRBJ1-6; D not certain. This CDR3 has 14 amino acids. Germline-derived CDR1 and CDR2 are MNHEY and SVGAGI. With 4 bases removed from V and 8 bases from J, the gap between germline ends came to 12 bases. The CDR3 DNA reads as TGTGCCAGCAGTTCCGAGGACGGAGATTCACCCCTCCACTTT. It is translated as CASSSEDGDSPLHF.

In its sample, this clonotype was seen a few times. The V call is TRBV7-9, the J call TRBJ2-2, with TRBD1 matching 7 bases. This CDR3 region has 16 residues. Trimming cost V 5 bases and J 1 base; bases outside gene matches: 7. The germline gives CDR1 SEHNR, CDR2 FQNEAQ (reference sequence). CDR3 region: CASSASPGGNTGELFF. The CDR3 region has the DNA TGTGCCAGCAGCGCCTCCCCAGGGGGGAACACCGGGGAGCTGTTTTTT.

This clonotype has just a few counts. The CDR3 bases are TGTGCCAGCAGTTTATTTAAGGGAGATACCGGGGAGCTGTTTTTT. Its translation: CASSLFKGDTGELFF. This sequence joins TRBV12-3 or TRBV12-4 and TRBJ2-2, with D possibly TRBD2 on 5 matching bases. V dropped 2 bases and J dropped 5 bases, with 12 bases sitting between them. There are 15 residues in the CDR3.

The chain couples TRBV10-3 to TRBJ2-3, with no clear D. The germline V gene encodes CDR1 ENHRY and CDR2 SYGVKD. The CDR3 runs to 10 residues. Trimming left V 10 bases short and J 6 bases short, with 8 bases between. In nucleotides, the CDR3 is TGTGCCACCCAGTCCGATACGCAGTATTTT. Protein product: CATQSDTQYF.

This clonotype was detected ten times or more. The CDR3 nucleotides read TGCAGTGCTAGATTTCAGGGTAACTACGAGCAGTACTTC. It is translated as CSARFQGNYEQYF. The gene calls are TRBV20-1 and TRBJ2-7; a weak D match, TRBD1 (5 bases). The V end was cut by 2 bases, the J end by 3 bases, with 11 bases between. CDR3 length equals 13 residues. Germline V gene lookup returns CDR1 DFQATT and CDR2 SNEGSKA (reference sequence).

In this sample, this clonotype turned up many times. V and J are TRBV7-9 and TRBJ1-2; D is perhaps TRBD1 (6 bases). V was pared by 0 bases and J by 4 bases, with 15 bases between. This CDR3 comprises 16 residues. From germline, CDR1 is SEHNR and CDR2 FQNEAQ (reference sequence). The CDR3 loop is CASSLAEVGGVYGYTF. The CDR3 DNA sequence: TGTGCCAGCAGCTTAGCCGAGGTGGGGGGCGTCTATGGCTACACCTTC.

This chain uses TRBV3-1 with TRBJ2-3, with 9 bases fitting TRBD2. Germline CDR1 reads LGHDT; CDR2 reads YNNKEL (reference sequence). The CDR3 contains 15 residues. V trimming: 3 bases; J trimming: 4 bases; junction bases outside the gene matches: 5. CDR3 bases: TGTGCCAGCAGCCAGACTAGCGGAGGGGCAGATACGCAGTATTTT. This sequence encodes CASSQTSGGADTQYF.

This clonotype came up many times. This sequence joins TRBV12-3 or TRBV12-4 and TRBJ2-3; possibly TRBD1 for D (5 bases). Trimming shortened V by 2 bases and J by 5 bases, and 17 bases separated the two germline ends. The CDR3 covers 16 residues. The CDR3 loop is CASSLQGPENGDTQYF. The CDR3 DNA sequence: TGTGCCAGCAGTTTACAGGGCCCGGAGAATGGAGATACGCAGTATTTT.

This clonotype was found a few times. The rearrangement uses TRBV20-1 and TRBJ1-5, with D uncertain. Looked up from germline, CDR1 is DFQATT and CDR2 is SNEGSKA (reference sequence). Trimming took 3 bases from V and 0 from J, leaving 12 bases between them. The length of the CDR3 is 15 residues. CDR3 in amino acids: CSASLTGDSNQPQHF. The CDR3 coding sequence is TGCAGTGCTAGCCTGACGGGAGATAGCAATCAGCCCCAGCATTTT.

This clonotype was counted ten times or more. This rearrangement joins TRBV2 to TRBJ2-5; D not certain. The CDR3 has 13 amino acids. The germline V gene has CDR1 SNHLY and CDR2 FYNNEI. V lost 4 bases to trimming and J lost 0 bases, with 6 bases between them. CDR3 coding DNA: TGTGCCAGCAGTGTCCGACACCAAGAGACCCAGTACTTC. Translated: CASSVRHQETQYF. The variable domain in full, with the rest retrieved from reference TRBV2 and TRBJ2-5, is EPEVTQTPSHQVTQMGQEVILRCVPISNHLYFYWYRQILGQKVEFLVSFYNNEISEKSEIFDDQFSVERPDGSNFTLKIRSTKLEDSAMYFCASSVRHQETQYFGPGTRLLVL.

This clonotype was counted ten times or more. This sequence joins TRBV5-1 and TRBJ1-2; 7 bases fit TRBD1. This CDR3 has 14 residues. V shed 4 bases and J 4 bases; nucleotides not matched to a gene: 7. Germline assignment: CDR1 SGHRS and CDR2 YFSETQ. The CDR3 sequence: CASSPTGTSYGYTF. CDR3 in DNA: TGCGCCAGCAGCCCGACAGGGACGAGCTATGGCTACACCTTC.

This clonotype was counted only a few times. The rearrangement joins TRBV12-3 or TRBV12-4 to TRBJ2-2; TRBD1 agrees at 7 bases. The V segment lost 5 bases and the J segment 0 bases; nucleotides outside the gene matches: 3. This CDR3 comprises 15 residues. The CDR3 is CASSPRGSNTGELFF. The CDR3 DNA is TGTGCCAGCAGTCCCAGGGGGTCGAACACCGGGGAGCTGTTTTTT.

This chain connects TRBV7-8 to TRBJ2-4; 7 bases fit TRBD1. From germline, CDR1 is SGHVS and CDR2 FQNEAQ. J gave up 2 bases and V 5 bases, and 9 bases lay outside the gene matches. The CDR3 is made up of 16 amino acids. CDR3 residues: CASSRRGGHTKNIQYF. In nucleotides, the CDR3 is TGTGCCAGCAGCCGCCGAGGGGGCCATACCAAAAACATTCAGTACTTC.

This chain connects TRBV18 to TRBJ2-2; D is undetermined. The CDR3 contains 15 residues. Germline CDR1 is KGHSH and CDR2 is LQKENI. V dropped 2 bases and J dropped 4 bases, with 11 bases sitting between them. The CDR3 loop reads CASSPWDSSTGELFF. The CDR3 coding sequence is TGTGCCAGCTCACCATGGGATAGCAGCACCGGGGAGCTGTTTTTT. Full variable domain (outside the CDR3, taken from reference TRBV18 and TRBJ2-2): NAGVMQNPRHLVRRRGQEARLRCSPMKGHSHVYWYRQLPEEGLKFMVYLQKENIIDESGMPKERFSAEFPKEGPSILRIQQVVRGDSAAYFCASSPWDSSTGELFFGEGSRLTVL.

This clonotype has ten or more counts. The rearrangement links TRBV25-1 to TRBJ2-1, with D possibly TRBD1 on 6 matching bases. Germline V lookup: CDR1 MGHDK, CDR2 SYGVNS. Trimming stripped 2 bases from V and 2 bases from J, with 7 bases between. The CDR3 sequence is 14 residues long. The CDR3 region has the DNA TGTGCCAGCAGTGAAAAGGGGGCCTACAATGAGCAGTTCTTC. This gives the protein CASSEKGAYNEQFF.

This chain's CDR3 is CASGKGQQMNTEAFF. The CDR3 nucleotides are TGTGCCAGCGGGAAAGGACAGCAAATGAACACTGAAGCTTTCTTT. The chain joins TRBV6-2 or TRBV6-3 to TRBJ1-1; TRBD1 might be the D (6 bases). This CDR3 has 15 amino acids. Trimming stripped 8 bases from V and 0 bases from J, with 16 bases between. Germline-derived CDR1 and CDR2 are MNHEY and SVGEGT.

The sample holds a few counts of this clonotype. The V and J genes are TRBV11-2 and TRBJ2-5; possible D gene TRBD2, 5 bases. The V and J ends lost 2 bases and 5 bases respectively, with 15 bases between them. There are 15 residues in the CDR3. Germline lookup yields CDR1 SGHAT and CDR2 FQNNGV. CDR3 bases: TGTGCCAGCAGCTTAATAAGAGGGATAAGGGAGACCCAGTACTTC. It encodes CASSLIRGIRETQYF.

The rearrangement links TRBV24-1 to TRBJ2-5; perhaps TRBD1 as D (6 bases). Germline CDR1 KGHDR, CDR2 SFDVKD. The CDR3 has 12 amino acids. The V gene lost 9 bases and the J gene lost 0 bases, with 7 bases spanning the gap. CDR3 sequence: CATHRDQETQYF. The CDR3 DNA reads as TGTGCCACCCACAGGGACCAAGAGACCCAGTACTTC.

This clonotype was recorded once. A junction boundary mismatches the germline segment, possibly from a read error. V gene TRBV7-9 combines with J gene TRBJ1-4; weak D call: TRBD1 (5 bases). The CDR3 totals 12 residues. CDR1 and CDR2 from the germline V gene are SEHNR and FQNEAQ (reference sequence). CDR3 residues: CASSLGERDALF. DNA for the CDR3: TGTGCCAGCAGCTTAGGGGAGCGGGACGCACTTTTT.

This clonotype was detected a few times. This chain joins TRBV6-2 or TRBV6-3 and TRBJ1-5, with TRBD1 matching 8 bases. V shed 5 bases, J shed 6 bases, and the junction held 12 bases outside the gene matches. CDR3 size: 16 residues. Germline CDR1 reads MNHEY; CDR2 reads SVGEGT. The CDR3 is CASSDLGQVKGQPQHF. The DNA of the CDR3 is TGTGCCAGCAGTGACCTGGGACAGGTAAAGGGTCAGCCCCAGCATTTT.

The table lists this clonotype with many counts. As DNA, the CDR3 is TGTGCCAGCTCGGGGCAATCTGGAAACACCATATATTTT. It yields the protein CASSGQSGNTIYF. The rearrangement links TRBV12-3 or TRBV12-4 to TRBJ1-3; maybe TRBD1 (5 bases). The CDR3 loop spans 13 amino acids. V dropped 8 bases and J dropped 1 base, with 9 bases sitting between them.

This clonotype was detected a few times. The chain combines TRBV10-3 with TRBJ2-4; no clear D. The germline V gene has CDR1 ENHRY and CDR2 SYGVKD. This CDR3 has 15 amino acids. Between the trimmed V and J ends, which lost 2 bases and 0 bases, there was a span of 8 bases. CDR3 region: CAISEGSIAKNIQYF. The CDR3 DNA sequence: TGTGCCATCAGTGAGGGGTCCATAGCCAAAAACATTCAGTACTTC.

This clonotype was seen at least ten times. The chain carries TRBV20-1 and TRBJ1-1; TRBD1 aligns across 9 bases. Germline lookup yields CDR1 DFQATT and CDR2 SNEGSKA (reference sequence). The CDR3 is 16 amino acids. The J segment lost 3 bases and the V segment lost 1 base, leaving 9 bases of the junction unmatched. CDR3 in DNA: TGCAGTGCTAGAGGTCGACAGGGGGGAATGGACACTGAAGCTTTCTTT. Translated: CSARGRQGGMDTEAFF.

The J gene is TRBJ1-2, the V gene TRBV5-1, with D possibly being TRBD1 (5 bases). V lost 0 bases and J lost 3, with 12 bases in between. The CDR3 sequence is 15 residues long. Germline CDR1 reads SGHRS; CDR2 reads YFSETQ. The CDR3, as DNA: TGCGCCAGCAGCTTGGATGGCAGGGCTGACTATGGCTACACCTTC. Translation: CASSLDGRADYGYTF.

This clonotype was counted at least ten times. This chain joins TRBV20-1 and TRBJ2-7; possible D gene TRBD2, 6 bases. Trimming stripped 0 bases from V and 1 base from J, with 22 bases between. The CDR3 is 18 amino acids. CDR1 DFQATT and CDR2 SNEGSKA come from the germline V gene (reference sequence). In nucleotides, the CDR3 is TGCAGTGCTAGAGATATGCGGGGTGGCGCTATGGGGTCCTACGAGCAGTACTTC. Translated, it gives CSARDMRGGAMGSYEQYF.

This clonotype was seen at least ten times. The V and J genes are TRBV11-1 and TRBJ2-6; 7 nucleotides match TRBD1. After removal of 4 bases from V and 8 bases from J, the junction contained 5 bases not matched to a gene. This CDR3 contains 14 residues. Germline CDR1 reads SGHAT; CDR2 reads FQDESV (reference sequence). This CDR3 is CASSYFRGTNVLTF. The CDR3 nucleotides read TGTGCCAGCAGCTACTTCAGGGGGACCAACGTCCTGACTTTC.